Listed here are 18 T cell receptor beta chains from one sample, sequenced in a study of graft-versus-host responses after intestinal transplantation. Libraries were prepared by immunoSEQ multiplex PCR; TCRdb keeps only in-frame clonotypes and omits some of them. The data show about 45,000 clones, more than 85% seen once. The sequencing here drew on PBMCs, taken 524 days after transplant. Source of these receptors: a human patient who received an intestinal transplant, so some T cells may come from the graft donor.

This chain joins TRBV5-4 and TRBJ2-7; 8 bases are a match to TRBD1. Germline CDR1 and CDR2: SGHNT and YYREEE (reference sequence). V shed 4 bases, J shed 0 bases, and the junction held 9 bases outside the gene matches. There are 16 residues in the CDR3. CDR3 nucleotide sequence: TGTGCCAGCAGCCCCCCAGGGGGCTCAAGCTCCTACGAGCAGTACTTC. Its protein product is CASSPPGGSSSYEQYF. The complete variable domain, with remaining parts taken from reference TRBV5-4 and TRBJ2-7, reads ETGVTQSPTHLIKTRGQQVTLRCSSQSGHNTVSWYQQALGQGPQFIFQYYREEENGRGNFPPRFSGLQFPNYSSELNVNALELDDSALYLCASSPPGGSSSYEQYFGPGTRLTVT.

The chain uses TRBV21-1 and TRBJ2-4; TRBD2 reflects the table's D call only, with no check against the DNA. TRBV21-1 is deemed a pseudogene. CDR3 size: 17 residues. The chain's CDR3 is CASSKGLAGLAKNIQYF. The CDR3 region has the DNA TGTGCCAGCAGCAAAGGACTAGCGGGGCTAGCCAAAAACATTCAGTACTTC.

The chain links TRBV6-6 to TRBJ2-2; D possibly corresponds to TRBD2 (6 bases). The CDR3 runs to 13 residues. Trimming left V 2 bases short and J 6 bases short, with 7 bases between. CDR1 MNHNY and CDR2 SVGAGI come from the germline V gene (reference sequence). As DNA, the CDR3 is TGTGCCAGCAGTTACGGAGGGGCCGGGGAGCTGTTTTTT. It encodes CASSYGGAGELFF.

The rearrangement uses TRBV6-5 and TRBJ2-1; D is undetermined. V gave up 8 bases and J gave up 3 bases, with 5 bases separating them. Per germline, CDR1 MNHEY and CDR2 SVGAGI. This CDR3 is 11 amino acids long. The CDR3, as DNA: TGTGCCAGCTCGGTCTACAATGAGCAGTTCTTC. This codes for CASSVYNEQFF.

The chain recombines TRBV5-4 with TRBJ2-5; D perhaps matches TRBD1 (6 bases). V was shortened by 5 bases and J by 5 bases, with 16 bases between the two germline ends. The CDR3 covers 14 residues. Germline assignment: CDR1 SGHNT and CDR2 YYREEE (reference sequence). CDR3 sequence reads: CASRIDRSGETQYF. The CDR3 region has the DNA TGTGCCAGCAGGATCGACAGGTCCGGGGAGACCCAGTACTTC. Using reference TRBV5-4 and TRBJ2-5 for the parts outside the CDR3, the full variable domain is ETGVTQSPTHLIKTRGQQVTLRCSSQSGHNTVSWYQQALGQGPQFIFQYYREEENGRGNFPPRFSGLQFPNYSSELNVNALELDDSALYLCASRIDRSGETQYFGPGTRLLVL.

The chain is built from TRBV5-8 and TRBJ2-3; tentative D call: TRBD2 (6 bases). The CDR3 is 13 amino acids. Germline CDR1 SGHTS, CDR2 YDEGEE. V lost 2 bases, J lost 5 bases, and 9 bases lay in between. The CDR3 is CASSFRRGDTQYF. For the CDR3, the DNA is TGTGCCAGCAGCTTTCGGCGGGGAGATACGCAGTATTTT.

V gene TRBV15 combines with J gene TRBJ2-1; 9 bases align to TRBD2. This CDR3 is 16 amino acids long. V lost 8 bases, J lost 9 bases, and 17 bases stayed unmatched. The V gene's germline CDR1 is LNHNV and CDR2 YYDKDF (reference sequence). The CDR3 bases are TGTGCCACCTTAGGGACGCGGGAGGGCCTTGGAAGTGAGCAGTTCTTC. This sequence encodes CATLGTREGLGSEQFF. Looking up the rest from reference TRBV15 and TRBJ2-1 gives the full variable domain: DAMVIQNPRYQVTQFGKPVTLSCSQTLNHNVMYWYQQKSSQAPKLLFHYYDKDFNNEADTPDNFQSRRPNTSFCFLDIRSPGLGDTAMYLCATLGTREGLGSEQFFGPGTRLTVL.

This clone was observed a single time. The chain uses TRBV15 and TRBJ2-7; TRBD2 aligns across 14 bases. This CDR3 has 14 residues. The trim removed 4 bases at V and 6 bases at J, leaving 2 bases unmatched. Germline V lookup: CDR1 LNHNV, CDR2 YYDKDF (reference sequence). In DNA form, the CDR3 reads TGTGCCACCAGCACGGGGACTAGCGGGAGCGAGCAGTACTTC. Its translation: CATSTGTSGSEQYF.

This chain uses TRBV7-8 with TRBJ1-2; no definite D call. V lost 7 bases to trimming and J lost 3 bases, with 18 bases between them. In germline, CDR1 is SGHVS, CDR2 FQNEAQ. CDR3 size: 15 residues. CDR3 nucleotide sequence: TGTGCCAGCACGTCTGGGGTGTACGTGGACTATGGCTACACCTTC. Translation gives CASTSGVYVDYGYTF.

This rearrangement joins TRBV19 to TRBJ2-1; 7 positions agree with TRBD2. J was trimmed by 12 bases and V by 0 bases; bases with no gene match: 5. The CDR3 is made up of 13 amino acids. Germline-derived CDR1 and CDR2 are LNHDA and SQIVND (reference sequence). The CDR3 DNA follows: TGTGCCAGTAGTATAGATCCTGCTAGCGGGCAGTTCTTC. It specifies CASSIDPASGQFF.

The J gene is TRBJ1-5, the V gene TRBV28; a possible D gene is TRBD1 (6 bases). Per germline, CDR1 MDHEN and CDR2 SYDVKM. Trimming removed 7 bases from V and 2 bases from J, with 12 bases in between. This CDR3 comprises 14 residues. CDR3 protein: CASIRGAGNQPQHF. In DNA form, the CDR3 reads TGTGCCAGCATTAGGGGGGCGGGCAATCAGCCCCAGCATTTT.

V is TRBV10-3 and J is TRBJ2-5, with TRBD1 identical over 8 bases. V lost 0 bases to trimming and J lost 3 bases; unmatched junction nucleotides: 3. The CDR3 length is 15 residues. Germline V CDR1 and CDR2: ENHRY, SYGVKD. CDR3 DNA: TGTGCCATCAGTGAGTCTGGGGGACAGGAAGAGACCCAGTACTTC. Its translation: CAISESGGQEETQYF.

The V gene is TRBV7-2, the J gene TRBJ2-1, with unresolved D. V gave up 5 bases and J gave up 4 bases, with 15 bases separating them. Germline assignment: CDR1 SGHTA and CDR2 FQGNSA. The CDR3 extends over 15 amino acids. CDR3 sequence reads: CASSLQAGEYNEQFF. CDR3 DNA: TGTGCCAGCAGCCTCCAAGCAGGAGAATACAATGAGCAGTTCTTC. Based on the CDR3 plus reference TRBV7-2 and TRBJ2-1, the full variable domain is GAGVSQSPSNKVTEKGKDVELRCDPISGHTALYWYRQSLGQGLEFLIYFQGNSAPDKSGLPSDRFSAERTGGSVSTLTIQRTQQEDSAVYLCASSLQAGEYNEQFFGPGTRLTVL.

J is TRBJ2-3 and V is TRBV13; D not resolved. From germline, CDR1 is PRHDT and CDR2 FYEKMQ (reference sequence). V was pared by 2 bases and J by 6 bases, with 21 bases between. The CDR3 is 17 residues long. CDR3 sequence: CASSLKTSDFWQDTQYF. CDR3 sequence (DNA): TGTGCCAGCAGCTTAAAGACTTCTGACTTTTGGCAGGATACGCAGTATTTT.

This rearrangement joins TRBV12-5 to TRBJ2-1; D is unclear. V gave up 4 bases and J gave up 6 bases, with 13 bases separating them. This CDR3 comprises 14 residues. In germline, CDR1 is LGHNT, CDR2 FRNRAP. CDR3 sequence (DNA): TGTGCTAGTGGTTCCCGAGTGGCTTTCAATGAGCAGTTCTTC. It is translated as CASGSRVAFNEQFF.

The CDR3 DNA is TGCGCCAGCAGCCAAGGACCTTCGGGACAGGGTCTCGCCGAGCAGTACTTC. Its protein is CASSQGPSGQGLAEQYF. The chain carries TRBV4-3 and TRBJ2-7; 9 nucleotides agree with TRBD1. The CDR3 spans 17 residues. The V segment lost 1 base and the J segment 6 bases; nucleotides outside the gene matches: 13. Looked up from germline, CDR1 is LGHNA and CDR2 is YSLEER.

The rearrangement uses TRBV7-9 and TRBJ1-4; the D is unclear. Trimming removed 1 base from V and 5 bases from J, with 2 bases in between. From germline, CDR1 is SEHNR and CDR2 FQNEAQ (reference sequence). The CDR3 is 12 residues long. In nucleotides, the CDR3 is TGTGCCAGCAGCTTAGGGAATGAAAAACTGTTTTTT. It yields the protein CASSLGNEKLFF.

The CDR3 loop reads CASSDTGGLLGGYTF. As DNA, the CDR3 is TGTGCCAGCAGCGATACTGGGGGGCTTCTGGGTGGCTACACCTTC. The chain employs TRBV9 and TRBJ1-2; the D gene is possibly TRBD1 (6 bases). The germline V gene encodes CDR1 SGDLS and CDR2 YYNGEE. The CDR3 covers 15 residues. The ends were cut back, 3 bases at V and 7 bases at J, with 19 bases in the middle.